Listed below are T cell receptor beta chains from one sample, sequenced in a study of Ad26.COV2.S vaccination and SARS-CoV-2 variants. This table comes from immunoSEQ multiplex PCR, and its TCRdb copy is limited to in-frame clones, with some not included. The sample consists of roughly 400,000 clones, roughly 88% of them appearing once. Source: peripheral blood, taken in a trial of Ad26.COV2.S vaccine versus placebo. The source of these receptors is a person aged 18-60 years who received the Ad26.COV2.S COVID-19 vaccine or a placebo. Each CDR3 is given with its conserved first and last residue. The order of the fields is CDR3 protein, CDR3 DNA, V gene, J gene, clone size, D gene. D genes are given only for firm matches. The listing skips clone size in some rows; elsewhere it reads once, few, many or a size class.

CDR3: CASSQQTGANYGYTF
DNA: TGCGCCAGCAGCCAACAAACAGGAGCTAACTATGGCTACACCTTC
V: TRBV4-1
J: TRBJ1-2
size: NA
D: NA

CDR3: CASSFGGQGAADTQYF
DNA: TGTGCCAGCAGTTTTGGGGGACAGGGGGCCGCAGATACGCAGTATTTT
V: TRBV28
J: TRBJ2-3
size: NA
D: TRBD1

CDR3: CAISESAGGSDTQYF
DNA: TGTGCCATCAGTGAGTCGGCGGGAGGATCAGATACGCAGTATTTT
V: TRBV10-3
J: TRBJ2-3
size: once
D: TRBD2

CDR3: CASSIVGQSSYNEQFF
DNA: TGTGCCAGTAGTATAGTTGGTCAGAGCTCCTACAATGAGCAGTTCTTC
V: TRBV19
J: TRBJ2-1
size: NA
D: NA

CDR3: CASSLSLGAGTGELFF
DNA: TGTGCCAGCAGCTTATCCCTGGGAGCAGGCACCGGGGAGCTGTTTTTT
V: TRBV7-2
J: TRBJ2-2
size: NA
D: NA

CDR3: CSVVSPGLAKNIQYF
DNA: TGCAGCGTTGTGAGTCCTGGCTTAGCCAAAAACATTCAGTACTTC
V: TRBV29-1
J: TRBJ2-4
size: NA
D: NA

CDR3: CASSLGLGFSYNEQFF
DNA: TGTGCCAGCAGTTTAGGGCTAGGGTTCTCCTACAATGAGCAGTTCTTC
V: TRBV28
J: TRBJ2-1
size: NA
D: NA

CDR3: CASSVSAPRTDTQYF
DNA: TGTGCCAGCAGCGTTAGTGCCCCCCGGACAGATACGCAGTATTTT
V: TRBV9
J: TRBJ2-3
size: NA
D: NA

CDR3: CASSLGTGGYYNEQFF
DNA: TGCGCCAGCAGCTTGGGGACAGGGGGGTACTACAATGAGCAGTTCTTC
V: TRBV5-1
J: TRBJ2-1
size: NA
D: TRBD1

CDR3: CASSLSGGSYEQYF
DNA: TGTGCCAGCAGTTTATCAGGGGGGTCCTACGAGCAGTACTTC
V: TRBV28
J: TRBJ2-7
size: NA
D: NA

CDR3: CAWTRQGGGYTF
DNA: TGTGCCTGGACGAGGCAGGGTGGTGGCTACACCTTC
V: TRBV30
J: TRBJ1-2
size: NA
D: NA

CDR3: CASSYGTSGSYEQYF
DNA: TGTGCCAGCAGTTACGGGACTAGCGGGAGTTACGAGCAGTACTTC
V: TRBV6-5
J: TRBJ2-7
size: NA
D: TRBD2

CDR3: CATSDSTSGGVGETQYF
DNA: TGTGCCACCAGTGATTCGACTAGCGGGGGGGTTGGGGAGACCCAGTACTTC
V: TRBV24-1
J: TRBJ2-5
size: NA
D: TRBD2

CDR3: CSVSPSGSWTDTQYF
DNA: TGCAGCGTAAGCCCTAGCGGGAGTTGGACAGATACGCAGTATTTT
V: TRBV29-1
J: TRBJ2-3
size: NA
D: TRBD2

CDR3: CASTTGTSGTDTQYF
DNA: TGTGCCAGCACCACAGGGACTAGCGGGACAGATACGCAGTATTTT
V: TRBV9
J: TRBJ2-3
size: NA
D: TRBD2

CDR3: CASSLGGAPYEQYF
DNA: TGTGCCAGCAGTTTAGGCGGCGCTCCCTACGAGCAGTACTTC
V: TRBV28
J: TRBJ2-7
size: NA
D: NA

CDR3: CASPAGGTNYGYTF
DNA: TGTGCCAGCCCAGCAGGCGGGACTAACTATGGCTACACCTTC
V: TRBV6-5
J: TRBJ1-2
size: NA
D: NA

CDR3: CASSQGSPRGMGYNEQFF
DNA: TGTGCCAGCAGCCAAGGAAGCCCTAGAGGGATGGGTTACAATGAGCAGTTCTTC
V: TRBV4-2
J: TRBJ2-1
size: NA
D: NA

CDR3: CASSLGRLHEQYF
DNA: TGTGCCAGCAGCTTAGGCCGGTTACACGAGCAGTACTTC
V: TRBV7-2
J: TRBJ2-7
size: NA
D: NA

CDR3: CASSKNRQETQYF
DNA: TGTGCCAGCAGTAAGAACCGCCAAGAGACCCAGTACTTC
V: TRBV2
J: TRBJ2-5
size: NA
D: NA